Here is one T cell receptor beta chain with its context. The data derive from a study of cytomegalovirus exposure and HLA in healthy donors. The PCR was carried out with 60 Vbeta primers and 13 Jbeta primers. Libraries were prepared by immunoSEQ multiplex PCR; TCRdb keeps only in-frame clonotypes and omits some of them. The top ten hold 7.5% to 9% of the sample, which has 100,000 to 130,000 clones, about 80% seen once. The CDR3 contains 15 residues. Trimming cost V 1 base and J 2 bases, with 11 bases left between them. The germline V gene has CDR1 SGHVS and CDR2 FQNEAQ. This TCR was sampled from a man aged 25-45 years in good health and CMV-seronegative. The specimen was PBMCs. The chain links TRBV7-8 to TRBJ1-1, with a tentative D call TRBD1 (6 bases). CDR3 DNA: TGTGCCAGCAGCTTAGGAGGGACAAGTAACACTGAAGCTTTCTTT. This translates into CASSLGGTSNTEAFF.